This TCR beta chain stems from a study of shared clonotypes between healthy human individuals. With respect to this clone: Its antigen is currently unknown. Other DNA variants within this sample encode the same CDR3.

After removal of 4 bases from V and 4 bases from J, the junction contained 1 base not matched to a gene. This CDR3 is built from 13 residues. CDR1 is MDHEN and CDR2 is SYDVKM in the germline V gene. Study conclusions and caveats: In contrast to clonotypes shared by all four donors, non-shared clonotypes had lower generation probabilities.

Clones were read by immunoSEQ multiplex PCR, and TCRdb kept only the in-frame ones, dropping some. There are some 1,400,000 clones in the sample; roughly 96% occur only once, and approximately 1.2% lies in the top ten. This receptor was identified in a young man in good health. The sample consisted of naive CD4+ T cells sorted from blood. The sample's subset: CD45RA+ positively selected. The chain has TRBV28 and TRBJ2-1, with 7 positions matching TRBD2. CDR3 nucleotide sequence: TGTGCCAGCAGTTCGGGGGGTTACAATGAGCAGTTCTTC. Translation gives CASSSGGYNEQFF.